Listed here are 21 T cell receptor beta chains from one sample, sequenced in a study of circulating CD8 cells and anti-PD-1 response in melanoma. Four subsets defined by PD-1 and/or TIGIT were sorted from live CD3+CD8+TCRalphabeta+ cells. Each library started from around 14 ng of total RNA using the QIAseq Immune Repertoire TCR panel. Each CDR3 protein is one row after TCRdb ran MiXCR on the reads. The repertoire has hundreds of distinct CDR3 sequences, 6.5% to 7.5% of them found once; the top ten carry 20% to 25%. Source: CD8+ T cells from PBMCs, taken at baseline or after one month of anti-PD-1 therapy (not recorded which). The receptors shown here come from a human donor with melanoma.

In this sample, this clonotype is medium-sized. V usage is TRBV7-2 and J usage is TRBJ2-1; 8 nucleotides agree with TRBD2. Germline trimming cut 2 bases from V and 4 bases from J; bases unmatched to any gene: 4. The germline gives CDR1 SGHTA, CDR2 FQGNSA. The CDR3 contains 15 residues. CDR3 residues: CASSLLAGTYNEQFF. CDR3 DNA sequence: TGTGCCAGCAGCTTATTAGCGGGGACATACAATGAGCAGTTCTTC.

This clonotype is large by share. The chain employs TRBV6-6 and TRBJ2-7; 8 bases match TRBD1. CDR3 size: 15 residues. V was pared by 7 bases and J by 2 bases, with 10 bases of the junction left unmatched. The V gene's germline CDR1 is MNHNY and CDR2 SVGAGI (reference sequence). Here the CDR3 reads CASIRSGTGPYEQYF. Here the CDR3 DNA reads TGTGCCAGCATTCGCTCCGGGACAGGCCCCTACGAGCAGTACTTC.

The rearrangement joins TRBV7-9 to TRBJ2-1; D may be TRBD1 (6 bases). The CDR3 contains 15 residues. Germline values: CDR1 SEHNR, CDR2 FQNEAQ (reference sequence). The germline V and J ends were trimmed by 4 bases and 2 bases, with 12 bases remaining between them. CDR3 amino acids: CASSSSQGAYNEQFF. The DNA of the CDR3 is TGTGCCAGCAGCTCTTCACAGGGCGCCTACAATGAGCAGTTCTTC.

The rearrangement links TRBV28 to TRBJ2-1, with 7 nucleotides matching TRBD2. J was trimmed by 3 bases and V by 6 bases; bases with no gene match: 8. Per the germline V gene, CDR1 is MDHEN and CDR2 is SYDVKM. The CDR3 is made up of 15 amino acids. This chain's CDR3 is CASRTRGVFYNEQFF. The CDR3 region has the DNA TGTGCCAGCAGAACACGGGGGGTCTTCTACAATGAGCAGTTCTTC.

By share, this clonotype counts as medium-sized (0.01 to 0.1%). The chain uses TRBV6-2 or TRBV6-3 and TRBJ2-3; the D is unclear. Per the germline V gene, CDR1 is MNHEY and CDR2 is SVGEGT. The ends were cut back, 2 bases at V and 2 bases at J, with 5 bases in the middle. The CDR3 contains 13 residues. CDR3 bases: TGTGCCAGCAGTTACGACCCCACAGATACGCAGTATTTT. Protein sequence: CASSYDPTDTQYF.

This chain joins TRBV4-2 and TRBJ1-6; D possibly corresponds to TRBD1 (5 bases). The germline V and J ends were trimmed by 0 bases and 9 bases, with 12 bases remaining between them. This CDR3 has 15 residues. CDR1 and CDR2 from the germline V gene are LGHNA and YNFKEQ. CDR3 protein: CASSQDVEGSSPLHF. The CDR3 DNA reads TGTGCCAGCAGCCAAGATGTGGAGGGGTCTTCACCCCTCCACTTT.

In its sample, this clonotype ranks as medium-sized (0.01 to 0.1%). V and J are TRBV4-2 and TRBJ1-3; D is undetermined. CDR3 size: 14 residues. Germline V gene lookup returns CDR1 LGHNA and CDR2 YNFKEQ. Deletions cut 1 base from V and 6 bases from J, with 10 bases between. Here the CDR3 DNA reads TGTGCCAGCAGCCAAGCTCAGTGGGAAAACACCATATATTTT. Translating it yields CASSQAQWENTIYF.

By its share, this clonotype is medium-sized. The chain recombines TRBV4-2 with TRBJ2-5, with 9 bases that match TRBD2. Germline trimming cut 1 base from V and 4 bases from J; bases unmatched to any gene: 7. Germline values: CDR1 LGHNA, CDR2 YNFKEQ. This CDR3 contains 16 residues. The DNA for the CDR3 is TGTGCCAGCAGCCAAGCCAGCGCGGGGGGGCCAGAGACCCAGTACTTC. This sequence encodes CASSQASAGGPETQYF.

In its sample, this clonotype is large. The chain employs TRBV6-4 and TRBJ2-3; 8 positions match TRBD2. The CDR3 runs to 14 residues. Germline assignment: CDR1 MRHNA and CDR2 SNTAGT. With 6 bases clipped from V and 2 bases from J, the junction kept 4 bases outside the gene matches. The CDR3 DNA follows: TGTGCCAGCAGCGAGCGGGGGACCACAGATACGCAGTATTTT. Its translation: CASSERGTTDTQYF.

The chain is built from TRBV6-1 and TRBJ2-7; D gene uncertain. Between the trimmed V and J ends, which lost 5 bases and 2 bases, there was a span of 13 bases. CDR1 is MNHNS and CDR2 is SASEGT in the germline V gene. The CDR3 extends over 14 amino acids. The CDR3 DNA reads as TGTGCCAGCAGTATATGGACGGCCACCTACGAGCAGTACTTC. It encodes CASSIWTATYEQYF.

This clonotype is medium-sized (0.01 to 0.1%) in the sample. The rearrangement uses TRBV15 and TRBJ2-7; 7 bases are shared with TRBD1. The length of the CDR3 is 15 residues. Germline CDR1 and CDR2: LNHNV and YYDKDF (reference sequence). The junction had 4 bases not matched to a gene; V was cut back by 2 bases and J by 0 bases. The CDR3 spells CATSRLRDSSYEQYF. DNA of the CDR3: TGTGCCACCAGCAGACTCCGGGACAGCTCCTACGAGCAGTACTTC.

This clonotype has only a few counts. The chain couples TRBV19 to TRBJ1-1; TRBD1 is a possible D gene (5 bases). CDR1 and CDR2 (germline): LNHDA, SQIVND (reference sequence). The length of the CDR3 is 12 residues. The ends were cut back, 7 bases at V and 1 base at J, with 7 bases in the middle. This CDR3 reads CASKGWNTEAFF. The DNA for the CDR3 is TGTGCCAGTAAGGGGTGGAACACTGAAGCTTTCTTT.

Concerning this clonotype: It may be a read error: a sequence one base away is much more abundant. The J gene is TRBJ1-4, the V gene TRBV19, with D perhaps TRBD1 (6 bases). Trimming removed 6 bases from V and 7 bases from J, with 12 bases in between. Germline V lookup: CDR1 LNHDA, CDR2 SQIVND (reference sequence). This CDR3 spans 13 amino acids. As DNA, the CDR3 is TGTGCCAGTAGCCGCGGGGGCGTTGAAAAACTGTTTTTT. Residues: CASSRGGVEKLFF.

In this sample, this clonotype is large. V and J are TRBV4-2 and TRBJ1-6, with 9 bases aligning to TRBD1. The length of the CDR3 is 16 residues. In germline, CDR1 is LGHNA, CDR2 YNFKEQ. After removal of 0 bases from V and 9 bases from J, the junction contained 6 bases not matched to a gene. The CDR3 coding sequence is TGTGCCAGCAGCCAAGATTCGGGACAGGGCAGTTCACCCCTCCACTTT. This codes for CASSQDSGQGSSPLHF.

This clonotype was observed a handful of times. Since no conserved phenylalanine or tryptophan closes the CDR3, a read error is the likely cause. V and J are TRBV29-1 and TRBJ2-5; D unresolved. The CDR3 is made up of 12 amino acids. Trimming removed 6 bases at V and 5 bases at J, with 13 bases between. Germline CDR1 reads SQVTM; CDR2 reads ANQGSEA. The CDR3 reads CSVALIRETQYL. DNA for the CDR3: TGCAGCGTCGCCTTGATAAGGGAGACCCAGTACCTC.

This clonotype counts as medium-sized. The chain carries TRBV20-1 and TRBJ2-1; 10 bases are shared with TRBD2. Germline loops: CDR1 DFQATT, CDR2 SNEGSKA (reference sequence). V lost 5 bases and J lost 3; bases outside the gene matches: 4. The CDR3 sequence is 14 residues long. The DNA for the CDR3 is TGCAGTGCTGCTAGCGGGGGTGACTACAATGAGCAGTTCTTC. It is translated as CSAASGGDYNEQFF.

Within the sample, this clonotype is large. Here the CDR3 reads CASSQWGSRPYEQYF. CDR3 DNA: TGCGCCAGCAGTCAATGGGGGAGTCGCCCCTACGAGCAGTACTTC. This chain links TRBV23-1 with TRBJ2-7; D tentatively reads TRBD1 or TRBD2 (5 bases each). TRBV23-1 is marked as an open reading frame, function uncertain. Trimming left V 1 base short and J 2 bases short, with 12 bases between. This CDR3 is 15 amino acids long.

This clonotype is large by share. The V call is TRBV5-1, the J call TRBJ2-1, with D perhaps TRBD1 (6 bases). The CDR3 consists of 15 residues. V dropped 5 bases and J dropped 3 bases, with 15 bases sitting between them. Germline V gene lookup returns CDR1 SGHRS and CDR2 YFSETQ. The CDR3 DNA sequence: TGCGCCAGCAGTAATCCCGGGACACTCTACAATGAGCAGTTCTTC. Encoded protein: CASSNPGTLYNEQFF.

This clonotype came up a few times. The genes are TRBV19 and TRBJ2-7; D is unclear. The germline V and J ends were trimmed by 5 bases and 2 bases, with 4 bases remaining between them. Per germline, CDR1 LNHDA and CDR2 SQIVND (reference sequence). The CDR3 has 11 residues. The CDR3 nucleotides are TGTGCCAGTAGTTCGACCTACGAGCAGTACTTC. This sequence encodes CASSSTYEQYF.

This clonotype came up a few times. The chain has TRBV24-1 and TRBJ1-1; tentatively, D is TRBD1 (5 bases). The CDR3 covers 13 residues. Germline assignment: CDR1 KGHDR and CDR2 SFDVKD. Between the trimmed V and J ends, which lost 1 base and 8 bases, there was a span of 10 bases. The CDR3 loop is CATSDFEGFEAFF. The CDR3 coding sequence is TGTGCCACCAGTGATTTCGAGGGGTTCGAAGCTTTCTTT.

This clonotype is judged large. V usage is TRBV11-2 and J usage is TRBJ1-1, with D tentatively TRBD1 (5 bases). This CDR3 is 16 amino acids long. Per the germline V gene, CDR1 is SGHAT and CDR2 is FQNNGV. Trimming took off 0 bases at V and 4 bases at J, with 15 bases between the two ends. The CDR3 loop reads CASSLEAGLSLTEAFF. The CDR3 coding sequence is TGTGCCAGCAGCTTAGAGGCGGGGCTGTCTCTCACTGAAGCTTTCTTT.